This T cell receptor (beta chain) comes out of a study of early T cells in non-severe SARS-CoV-2 infection. TCRdb re-analysed the 5' RACE reads in MiXCR, keeping a single row per CDR3 protein. The sample shows tens of thousands of distinct CDR3 sequences, roughly 10% of them seen only once. This clonotype was seen more than once but under ten times. Trimming at V came to 4 bases and at J to 2 bases, leaving 4 bases not matched to a gene. The CDR3 has 14 amino acids. Per germline, CDR1 SEHNR and CDR2 FQNEAQ (reference sequence). The chain is built from TRBV7-9 and TRBJ1-1; 7 nucleotides line up with TRBD1. This sequence originates from an adult who was a healthcare worker with PCR-confirmed SARS-CoV-2 infection or an uninfected control (not recorded which). Source material: whole blood. CDR3 sequence: CASSYDRVNTEAFF. DNA for the CDR3: TGTGCCAGCAGCTATGACAGGGTAAACACTGAAGCTTTCTTT.